Each of the 32 T cell receptor beta chains below was sequenced from the same sample in a study of CD8 T cells in ankylosing spondylitis. TCRdb itself ran the 5' RACE reads through MiXCR, one entry per CDR3 protein. The sample shows roughly 440,000 distinct CDR3 sequences, 17% of them seen only once. These receptors lack a known antigen. General study points: Roughly eight highly homologous variants made up a TCR beta motif that seemed to typify ankylosing spondylitis blood.

Specimen: blood, either unsorted or a sorted T cell fraction (not recorded which). These receptor sequences come from a male donor with ankylosing spondylitis.

In its sample, this clonotype was seen a few times. As DNA, the CDR3 is TGCGCCAGCAGCTTGGTGGCGAGCACCGGGGAGCTGTTTTTT. The encoded protein is CASSLVASTGELFF. The chain joins TRBV5-1 to TRBJ2-2; D uncertain. In germline, CDR1 is SGHRS, CDR2 YFSETQ. The V end lost 0 bases, the J end lost 4 bases, and 7 bases lay between the germline ends. The CDR3 is 14 amino acids.

This clonotype was detected a few times. The chain is built from TRBV15 and TRBJ2-2; possible D gene TRBD2, 5 bases. Per germline, CDR1 LNHNV and CDR2 YYDKDF (reference sequence). Trimming took off 4 bases at V and 4 bases at J, with 7 bases between the two ends. The CDR3 consists of 13 residues. The CDR3 bases are TGTGCCACCAGCAAACTAGGCACCGGGGAGCTGTTTTTT. Translating it yields CATSKLGTGELFF.

This clonotype was seen more than once but under ten times. V is TRBV5-1 and J is TRBJ2-7, with 7 nucleotides matching TRBD2. This CDR3 is built from 16 residues. Germline V gene sequence: CDR1 SGHRS, CDR2 YFSETQ. V shed 0 bases, J shed 2 bases, and the junction held 8 bases outside the gene matches. This CDR3 reads CASSLASASGTYEQYF. The CDR3, as DNA: TGCGCCAGCAGCTTGGCGTCGGCTAGCGGTACCTACGAGCAGTACTTC.

The gene calls are TRBV3-1 and TRBJ2-7; TRBD2 agrees at 7 bases. Per the germline V gene, CDR1 is LGHDT and CDR2 is YNNKEL (reference sequence). The CDR3 totals 15 residues. V trimming: 4 bases; J trimming: 2 bases; junction bases outside the gene matches: 8. CDR3 loop: CASSPSGKVAYEQYF. The CDR3 DNA is TGTGCCAGCAGCCCCAGCGGGAAGGTAGCCTACGAGCAGTACTTC.

This clonotype has more than one count but fewer than ten. V is TRBV5-1 and J is TRBJ1-4; D unresolved. Trimming cost V 4 bases and J 8 bases, with 18 bases left between them. CDR1 and CDR2 (germline): SGHRS, YFSETQ. The length of the CDR3 is 15 residues. CDR3 DNA: TGCGCCAGCAGCAGGACCGGGCCCTCGGGCGAAAAACTGTTTTTT. Translating it yields CASSRTGPSGEKLFF.

The sample holds a few counts of this clonotype. The gene calls are TRBV4-1 and TRBJ1-5; D is unresolved. The length of the CDR3 is 19 residues. The germline CDR1 and CDR2 sequences are MGHRA and YSYEKL. With 4 bases removed from V and 0 bases from J, the gap between germline ends came to 22 bases. CDR3: CASSPKNTATVDSNQPQHF. The CDR3 DNA is TGCGCCAGCAGCCCGAAGAACACAGCCACGGTTGATAGCAATCAGCCCCAGCATTTT.

V is TRBV11-2 and J is TRBJ2-7; D is undetermined. V gave up 5 bases and J gave up 0 bases, with 17 bases separating them. Germline CDR1 SGHAT, CDR2 FQNNGV. This CDR3 is built from 16 residues. The DNA of the CDR3 is TGTGCCAGCAGCCCCTCCCGGCGGCTTACCTCCTACGAGCAGTACTTC. Amino acid sequence: CASSPSRRLTSYEQYF.

Only a few counts were recorded for this clonotype. The rearrangement links TRBV6-6 to TRBJ1-6; 8 bases line up with TRBD1. The germline V gene has CDR1 MNHNY and CDR2 SVGAGI (reference sequence). The CDR3 consists of 13 residues. V was clipped by 7 bases and J by 8 bases; unmatched bases: 4. CDR3 region: CASTGQDYSPLHF. In DNA, the CDR3 is TGTGCCAGCACGGGACAGGATTATTCACCCCTCCACTTT.

The J gene is TRBJ1-1, the V gene TRBV11-2; 10 bases fit TRBD1. Germline trimming cut 5 bases from V and 6 bases from J; bases unmatched to any gene: 6. CDR1 is SGHAT, CDR2 FQNNGV, per germline. CDR3 size: 14 residues. CDR3 DNA: TGTGCCAGCAGCGAGGGACAGGGGATCTCTGAAGCTTTCTTT. Encoded protein: CASSEGQGISEAFF.

This clonotype was counted at least ten times. This chain connects TRBV27 to TRBJ2-2, with 12 bases fitting TRBD2. The CDR3 runs 15 residues. The germline gives CDR1 MNHEY, CDR2 SMNVEV (reference sequence). V lost 6 bases and J lost 3; bases outside the gene matches: 2. CDR3 sequence (DNA): TGTGCCAGCAGAGGACTAGCGGGGTACACCGGGGAGCTGTTTTTT. Protein sequence: CASRGLAGYTGELFF.

In this sample, this clonotype turned up a few times. The chain combines TRBV7-9 with TRBJ1-1; D is unresolved. The germline V and J ends were trimmed by 5 bases and 1 base, with 5 bases remaining between them. The CDR3 has 12 residues. The germline CDR1 and CDR2 sequences are SEHNR and FQNEAQ (reference sequence). CDR3 nucleotides: TGTGCCAGCAGCAGCGAGAACACTGAAGCTTTCTTT. As protein: CASSSENTEAFF.

The chain employs TRBV9 and TRBJ2-3; weak D call: TRBD2 (6 bases). Germline loops: CDR1 SGDLS, CDR2 YYNGEE. CDR3 length: 16 residues. Trimming took 0 bases from V and 0 from J, leaving 11 bases between them. The CDR3 loop is CASSVAGTPSTDTQYF. Here the CDR3 DNA reads TGTGCCAGCAGCGTAGCTGGGACTCCTAGCACAGATACGCAGTATTTT.

In its sample, this clonotype was seen many times. This chain uses TRBV9 with TRBJ1-2; a possible D gene is TRBD1 (5 bases). Germline V gene lookup returns CDR1 SGDLS and CDR2 YYNGEE. This CDR3 has 15 residues. The V and J ends lost 3 bases and 0 bases respectively, with 12 bases between them. The CDR3 spells CASSGSGKTNYGYTF. The CDR3 DNA is TGTGCCAGCAGCGGCTCAGGGAAAACTAACTATGGCTACACCTTC.

The chain carries TRBV9 and TRBJ2-3, with 12 nucleotides matching TRBD2. V shed 0 bases and J 3 bases; nucleotides not matched to a gene: 5. CDR1 and CDR2 (germline): SGDLS, YYNGEE. CDR3 size: 17 residues. The CDR3 loop reads CASSVGLAGAATDTQYF. The CDR3 DNA sequence: TGTGCCAGCAGCGTAGGACTAGCGGGGGCCGCTACAGATACGCAGTATTTT.

This clonotype turned up a few times. The rearrangement joins TRBV6-2 or TRBV6-3 to TRBJ2-1, with 11 bases fitting TRBD2. The V segment lost 6 bases and the J segment 13 bases; nucleotides outside the gene matches: 20. CDR3 length: 17 residues. CDR1 is MNHEY and CDR2 is SVGEGT in the germline V gene. In nucleotides, the CDR3 is TGTGCCAGCAGAGGACCCCTACTAGCGGGGGCCCTGGCGGGTCAGTTCTTC. Translated: CASRGPLLAGALAGQFF.

The rearrangement joins TRBV7-9 to TRBJ1-4; TRBD1 is a possible D gene (5 bases). Germline CDR1 is SEHNR and CDR2 is FQNEAQ (reference sequence). Trimming stripped 5 bases from V and 7 bases from J, with 20 bases between. This CDR3 is 16 amino acids long. This CDR3 is CASSPGVGAGGEKLFF. The CDR3 DNA follows: TGTGCCAGCAGCCCCGGGGTAGGCGCCGGGGGTGAAAAACTGTTTTTT.

This clonotype showed up many times. This rearrangement joins TRBV12-3 or TRBV12-4 to TRBJ2-2; TRBD1 or TRBD2 may be the D gene (5 bases each). V lost 1 base to trimming and J lost 5 bases, with 5 bases between them. CDR3 length: 13 amino acids. The CDR3 coding sequence is TGTGCCAGCAGTTTAGGGGGGACCGGGGAGCTGTTTTTT. Translated: CASSLGGTGELFF.

This clonotype was found a few times. The rearrangement links TRBV15 to TRBJ2-6, with a tentative D call TRBD1 (6 bases). Germline V gene lookup returns CDR1 LNHNV and CDR2 YYDKDF (reference sequence). Trimming took 5 bases from V and 2 from J, leaving 16 bases between them. The CDR3 spans 17 residues. CDR3 DNA: TGTGCCACCAGCGTGAGGCCCCAGGGGACTGGGGCCAACGTCCTGACTTTC. This translates into CATSVRPQGTGANVLTF. Complete variable domain (other parts from reference TRBV15 and TRBJ2-6): DAMVIQNPRYQVTQFGKPVTLSCSQTLNHNVMYWYQQKSSQAPKLLFHYYDKDFNNEADTPDNFQSRRPNTSFCFLDIRSPGLGDTAMYLCATSVRPQGTGANVLTFGAGSRLTVL.

The chain carries TRBV6-2 or TRBV6-3 and TRBJ2-1; D perhaps matches TRBD1 (5 bases). The germline gives CDR1 MNHEY, CDR2 SVGEGT. The V end lost 2 bases, the J end lost 4 bases, and 12 bases lay between the germline ends. The CDR3 length is 15 residues. CDR3 DNA: TGTGCCAGCAGTTACGGGGCGATAAGTTACAATGAGCAGTTCTTC. Translation gives CASSYGAISYNEQFF.

Ten or more counts support this clonotype. This chain joins TRBV11-2 and TRBJ2-1, with TRBD2 matching 9 bases. The V gene's germline CDR1 is SGHAT and CDR2 FQNNGV. Trimming took 1 base from V and 7 from J; bases not matched to a gene: 5. This CDR3 has 15 residues. The CDR3 sequence: CASSLGLAGRNEQFF. In DNA, the CDR3 is TGTGCCAGCAGCTTAGGGCTAGCGGGGAGGAATGAGCAGTTCTTC.

CDR3 amino acids: CASSPRRLAGYEQYF. The CDR3 nucleotides are TGTGCCAGCAGCCCTCGGCGGCTAGCCGGCTACGAGCAGTACTTC. V usage is TRBV11-2 and J usage is TRBJ2-7, with a weak D call TRBD2 (5 bases). The CDR3 consists of 15 residues. From germline, CDR1 is SGHAT and CDR2 FQNNGV. V lost 5 bases to trimming and J lost 3 bases, with 17 bases between them.

The chain has TRBV6-5 and TRBJ1-1; D not certain. The CDR3 contains 12 residues. Trimming removed 5 bases at V and 4 bases at J, with 8 bases between. Germline V gene sequence: CDR1 MNHEY, CDR2 SVGAGI. CDR3 nucleotides: TGTGCCAGCAGTCGCTGGGGCACTGAAGCTTTCTTT. This gives the protein CASSRWGTEAFF.

This rearrangement joins TRBV7-2 to TRBJ2-7, with 12 bases fitting TRBD2. Germline values: CDR1 SGHTA, CDR2 FQGNSA. This CDR3 is 14 amino acids long. V dropped 0 bases and J dropped 9; count of bases not matched to a gene: 3. The CDR3 nucleotides read TGTGCCAGCAGCTTAGCCCTAGCGGGAGGGTGGCAGTACTTC. Its protein product is CASSLALAGGWQYF. The full variable domain, with the rest looked up from reference TRBV7-2 and TRBJ2-7, is GAGVSQSPSNKVTEKGKDVELRCDPISGHTALYWYRQSLGQGLEFLIYFQGNSAPDKSGLPSDRFSAERTGGSVSTLTIQRTQQEDSAVYLCASSLALAGGWQYFGPGTRLTVT.

The gene calls are TRBV29-1 and TRBJ2-5; D not resolved. CDR1 is SQVTM, CDR2 ANQGSEA, per germline. V was shortened by 4 bases and J by 4 bases, with 13 bases between the two germline ends. This CDR3 has 13 residues. The DNA for the CDR3 is TGCAGCGTTGGAGACGCATGGGGAGAGACCCAGTACTTC. Protein product: CSVGDAWGETQYF.

The CDR3 nucleotides are TGTGCCAGCTCACCCCCGACGACTGGTGCCTATGGCTACACCTTC. Protein product: CASSPPTTGAYGYTF. J is TRBJ1-2 and V is TRBV18; no definite D call. The germline CDR1 and CDR2 sequences are KGHSH and LQKENI. The length of the CDR3 is 15 residues. V was cut by 3 bases and J by 4 bases, with 15 bases left in between.

The V call is TRBV6-1, the J call TRBJ2-7; possibly TRBD2 for D (6 bases). V lost 2 bases to trimming and J lost 4 bases, with 9 bases between them. Germline V lookup: CDR1 MNHNS, CDR2 SASEGT. This CDR3 has 13 residues. This CDR3 is CASSERTTYEQYF. CDR3 nucleotides: TGTGCCAGCAGTGAAAGGACTACTTACGAGCAGTACTTC.

This clonotype was observed a handful of times. The rearrangement joins TRBV28 to TRBJ2-1; TRBD1 matches at 7 bases. This CDR3 has 16 residues. Germline CDR1 reads MDHEN; CDR2 reads SYDVKM. V lost 4 bases, J lost 5 bases, and 11 bases stayed unmatched. CDR3 residues: CASSSQVTGVHNEQFF. Written as DNA, the CDR3 is TGTGCCAGCAGTTCTCAAGTCACAGGGGTCCACAATGAGCAGTTCTTC.

The chain recombines TRBV4-2 with TRBJ2-3; 10 nucleotides align to TRBD2. CDR3 length: 16 amino acids. Germline CDR1 and CDR2: LGHNA and YNFKEQ. Trimming took 2 bases from V and 2 from J; bases not matched to a gene: 4. The CDR3 loop is CASSQPAGGVTDTQYF. CDR3 DNA sequence: TGTGCCAGCAGCCAACCAGCGGGAGGGGTCACAGATACGCAGTATTTT.

This chain connects TRBV12-3 or TRBV12-4 to TRBJ1-1; tentatively, D is TRBD1 (6 bases). The CDR3 extends over 12 amino acids. V lost 7 bases and J 8 bases, leaving 14 bases between the germline ends. The CDR3 is CASTKTGNEAFF. The CDR3 region has the DNA TGTGCCAGCACCAAAACAGGGAACGAAGCTTTCTTT.

Only a few counts were recorded for this clonotype. The chain is built from TRBV20-1 and TRBJ2-7; D is ambiguous. V shed 1 base and J shed 2 bases, with 27 bases lying between them. The CDR3 runs 19 residues. Germline CDR1 DFQATT, CDR2 SNEGSKA (reference sequence). The chain's CDR3 is CSARVPKVLRGRSTYEQYF. For the CDR3, the DNA is TGCAGTGCTAGAGTCCCGAAGGTCCTTCGCGGCAGGTCCACCTACGAGCAGTACTTC.

This clonotype appeared a single time. The chain is built from TRBV7-9 and TRBJ2-3; D perhaps matches TRBD1 (5 bases). CDR1 is SEHNR and CDR2 is FQNEAQ in the germline V gene (reference sequence). There are 16 residues in the CDR3. With 0 bases removed from V and 1 base from J, the gap between germline ends came to 11 bases. CDR3 DNA sequence: TGTGCCAGCAGCTTAGCAGGCCCGACAGGCACAGATACGCAGTATTTT. Protein: CASSLAGPTGTDTQYF.

This clonotype was counted at least ten times. The chain combines TRBV15 with TRBJ1-1; D is uncertain. Deletions cut 1 base from V and 7 bases from J, with 7 bases between. There are 12 residues in the CDR3. In germline, CDR1 is LNHNV, CDR2 YYDKDF (reference sequence). This CDR3 is CATSRAQSEAFF. In DNA form, the CDR3 reads TGTGCCACCAGCAGAGCGCAGAGTGAAGCTTTCTTT.